These 12 T cell receptor beta chains came from one sample sequenced in a study of blood T cell repertoires in COVID-19 (TCRdb year 2020). Library prep was done by the immunoSEQ multiplex PCR assay. TCRdb provides this immuneACCESS table in a form limited to in-frame rearrangements. Some clones are lacking; in checked studies, under half of them reflect an unresolved V gene, and why the rest are absent is not known. In all, the sample holds roughly 430,000 clones, and approximately 91% of those were seen once. Of the sample, about 2.1% falls within the top ten clones. Sequenced input: PBMCs or T cells enriched from blood (not recorded which). Source of these receptors: a woman between 35 and 50 years old with acute COVID-19.

This rearrangement joins TRBV11-2 to TRBJ1-4; D remains ambiguous. The CDR3 consists of 14 residues. Trimming removed 3 bases from V and 4 bases from J, with 9 bases in between. The germline V gene has CDR1 SGHAT and CDR2 FQNNGV. As DNA, the CDR3 is TGTGCCAGCAGCTTGAGCGGACTTAATGAAAAACTGTTTTTT. It yields the protein CASSLSGLNEKLFF.

This sequence joins TRBV10-3 and TRBJ2-6; D is perhaps TRBD1 (5 bases). The CDR3 spans 16 residues. Trimming removed 2 bases at V and 2 bases at J, with 10 bases between. CDR1 is ENHRY, CDR2 SYGVKD, per germline. CDR3: CAISERQGPGANVLTF. CDR3 bases: TGTGCCATCAGTGAGCGCCAGGGCCCTGGGGCCAACGTCCTGACTTTC.

The rearrangement links TRBV20-1 to TRBJ1-3, with unresolved D. Germline V lookup: CDR1 DFQATT, CDR2 SNEGSKA (reference sequence). The CDR3 totals 11 residues. The V gene lost 5 bases and the J gene lost 4 bases, with 6 bases spanning the gap. DNA of the CDR3: TGCAGTGCTCCGTCCGGAAACACCATATATTTT. Translating it yields CSAPSGNTIYF.

The gene calls are TRBV5-8 and TRBJ2-7, with 8 positions matching TRBD1. Trimming took 10 bases from V and 6 from J; bases not matched to a gene: 15. Germline lookup yields CDR1 SGHTS and CDR2 YDEGEE. The CDR3 extends over 14 amino acids. CDR3 nucleotide sequence: TGTGCCTCAGGGGGCCGTTCGAGGCTGGGCGAGCAGTACTTC. Protein sequence: CASGGRSRLGEQYF.

This chain uses TRBV4-1 with TRBJ2-7; TRBD1 agrees at 9 bases. The CDR3 loop spans 20 amino acids. From germline, CDR1 is MGHRA and CDR2 YSYEKL. Unmatched junction bases numbered 23, after V lost 4 bases and J lost 4 bases. CDR3 in amino acids: CASSPLGGRNRGRMIYEQYF. In DNA form, the CDR3 reads TGCGCCAGCAGCCCCCTGGGGGGGAGAAACAGGGGGCGAATGATTTACGAGCAGTACTTC.

The chain couples TRBV4-1 to TRBJ1-1; D gene uncertain. The ends were cut back, 1 base at V and 1 base at J, with 19 bases in the middle. Germline lookup yields CDR1 MGHRA and CDR2 YSYEKL. The CDR3 has 18 amino acids. The CDR3 is CASSQAVRSGRKNTEAFF. The CDR3 bases are TGCGCCAGCAGCCAAGCAGTTCGAAGTGGCAGGAAGAACACTGAAGCTTTCTTT.

The chain links TRBV2 to TRBJ1-5, with 8 bases aligning to TRBD1. Per germline, CDR1 SNHLY and CDR2 FYNNEI. V was clipped by 6 bases and J by 12 bases; unmatched bases: 4. The CDR3 extends over 11 amino acids. The CDR3 DNA reads TGTGCCAGCAGAAGGACAGGGAACCAGCATTTT. Amino acids: CASRRTGNQHF.

The chain is built from TRBV18 and TRBJ2-2; 8 bases map to TRBD1. Losses at the gene ends were 4 bases for V and 2 bases for J; bases not matched to a gene: 3. CDR3 length equals 15 residues. Looked up from germline, CDR1 is KGHSH and CDR2 is LQKENI. The CDR3 loop is CASSLGQGNTGELFF. CDR3 coding DNA: TGTGCCAGCTCACTCGGACAGGGAAACACCGGGGAGCTGTTTTTT.

This clone has more than one count but fewer than ten. The sample contains more than one DNA sequence encoding this CDR3. The chain links TRBV7-9 to TRBJ1-4; 8 nucleotides align to TRBD1. The V gene's germline CDR1 is SEHNR and CDR2 FQNEAQ (reference sequence). The J segment lost 7 bases and the V segment lost 3 bases, leaving 1 base of the junction unmatched. The CDR3 length is 13 residues. The CDR3 loop reads CASSFDRGEKLFF. In DNA, the CDR3 is TGTGCCAGCAGCTTTGACAGGGGTGAAAAACTGTTTTTT.

The chain recombines TRBV5-4 with TRBJ2-5, with D perhaps TRBD1 (6 bases). The germline V gene has CDR1 SGHNT and CDR2 YYREEE (reference sequence). The CDR3 has 15 amino acids. V lost 0 bases, J lost 1 base, and 10 bases lay in between. The CDR3 nucleotides are TGTGCCAGCAGCTTGGGGGGGCCCAGCCAAGAGACCCAGTACTTC. Translating it yields CASSLGGPSQETQYF.

In this sample, this clone turned up once. This chain connects TRBV15 to TRBJ1-1; no firm D call. The CDR3 consists of 14 residues. CDR1 LNHNV and CDR2 YYDKDF come from the germline V gene (reference sequence). V shed 1 base and J shed 5 bases, with 11 bases lying between them. For the CDR3, the DNA is TGTGCCACCAGCAGAGTAGGAGGGCGGACTGAAGCTTTCTTT. As protein: CATSRVGGRTEAFF.

V gene TRBV6-5 combines with J gene TRBJ1-3; the match to TRBD1 covers 11 bases. CDR1 is MNHEY, CDR2 SVGAGI, per germline. V lost 6 bases and J lost 2; bases outside the gene matches: 3. The CDR3 extends over 15 amino acids. The CDR3 DNA sequence: TGTGCCAGCAGACCGGGACAGGGGGCTGGAAACACCATATATTTT. Translated: CASRPGQGAGNTIYF.